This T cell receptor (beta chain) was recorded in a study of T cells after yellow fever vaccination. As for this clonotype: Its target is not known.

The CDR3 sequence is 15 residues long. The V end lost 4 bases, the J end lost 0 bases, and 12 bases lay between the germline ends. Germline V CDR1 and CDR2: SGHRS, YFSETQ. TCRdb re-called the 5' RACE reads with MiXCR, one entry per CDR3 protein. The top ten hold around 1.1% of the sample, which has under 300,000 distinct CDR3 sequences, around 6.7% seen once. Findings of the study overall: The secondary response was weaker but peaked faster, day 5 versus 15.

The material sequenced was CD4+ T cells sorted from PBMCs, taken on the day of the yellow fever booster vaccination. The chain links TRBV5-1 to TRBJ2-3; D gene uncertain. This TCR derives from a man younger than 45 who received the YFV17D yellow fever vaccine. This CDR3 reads CASSVTPGSTDTQYF. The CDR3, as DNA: TGCGCCAGCAGCGTAACTCCGGGTAGCACAGATACGCAGTATTTT.